This entry concerns a single T cell receptor beta chain. TCR beta CDR3 sequences were amplified from RNA transcripts. A set of HTBI primers served as the primers for a first-round RT-PCR of the TCR CDR3. TCRdb redid the calling of the multiplex PCR reads with MiXCR, one entry per CDR3 protein. The table records about 550,000 distinct CDR3 sequences, around 21% of them present only once. Stable hyperthyroidism: no ophthalmopathy progression over 18 months of follow-up. Subjects aged 18 to 65 presented with newly diagnosed hyperthyroidism of less than 2 months' duration. This sample was taken from a study of T cells in Graves' hyperthyroidism and ophthalmopathy. This TCR was recovered from a man aged 18 to 29 with Graves' hyperthyroidism. Sample: blood.

The CDR3 is CASVGEIGSYEQYF. For the CDR3, the DNA is TGTGCCAGCGTCGGGGAGATTGGGTCCTACGAGCAGTACTTC. The J gene is TRBJ2-7, the V gene TRBV6-1; D is possibly TRBD2 (5 bases). V gave up 8 bases and J gave up 1 base, with 15 bases separating them. This CDR3 has 14 residues. Germline CDR1 and CDR2: MNHNS and SASEGT.